This T cell receptor (beta chain) was documented in a study of blood T cell repertoires in COVID-19. A single count supports this clone. Assay: immunoSEQ multiplex PCR; the TCRdb copy retains only in-frame clones and omits some. The table lists about 78,000 clones, about three quarters of them singletons. The CDR3 consists of 15 residues. Germline V gives CDR1 MNHNS, CDR2 SASEGT. V lost 3 bases and J 4 bases, leaving 14 bases between the germline ends. The J gene is TRBJ2-3, the V gene TRBV6-1; D is perhaps TRBD2 (5 bases). The sequence derives from a human donor in a cohort sampled during active COVID-19. Sequenced sample: peripheral blood. CDR3 sequence reads: CASSDSSPAADTQYF. In DNA, the CDR3 is TGTGCCAGCAGTGATTCTAGCCCAGCGGCAGATACGCAGTATTTT.